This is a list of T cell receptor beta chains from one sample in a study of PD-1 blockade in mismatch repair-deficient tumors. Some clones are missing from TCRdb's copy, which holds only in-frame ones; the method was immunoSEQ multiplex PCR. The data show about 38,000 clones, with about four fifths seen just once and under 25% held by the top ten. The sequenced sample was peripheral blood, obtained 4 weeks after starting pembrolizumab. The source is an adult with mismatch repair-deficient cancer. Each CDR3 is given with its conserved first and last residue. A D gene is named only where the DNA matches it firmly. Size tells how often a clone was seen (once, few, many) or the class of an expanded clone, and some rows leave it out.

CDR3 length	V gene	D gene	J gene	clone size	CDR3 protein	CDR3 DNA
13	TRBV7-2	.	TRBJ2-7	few	CASSLGSQYEQYF	TGTGCCAGCAGCTTGGGCTCCCAATACGAGCAGTACTTC
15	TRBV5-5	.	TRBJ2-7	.	CASSLYVLSDYEQYF	TGTGCCAGCAGCTTGTACGTACTTTCCGATTACGAGCAGTACTTC
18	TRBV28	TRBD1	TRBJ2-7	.	CASSFRTLDRGPSYEQYF	TGTGCCAGCAGTTTCCGCACCCTGGACAGGGGGCCCTCCTACGAGCAGTACTTC
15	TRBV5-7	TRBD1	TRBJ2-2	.	CASSVDRVDYRELFF	TGTGCCAGCAGCGTCGACAGGGTGGATTACCGGGAGCTGTTTTTT
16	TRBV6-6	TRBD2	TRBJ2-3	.	CASTARLAGGRHTQYF	TGTGCCAGCACGGCCCGGTTAGCGGGAGGTAGACATACGCAGTATTTT
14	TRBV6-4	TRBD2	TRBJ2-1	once	CASSDTSGSAEQFF	TGTGCCAGCAGTGACACTAGCGGGAGTGCTGAGCAGTTCTTC
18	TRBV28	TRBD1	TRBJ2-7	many	CASNPSTGTGYWAYEQYF	TGTGCCAGCAACCCTTCAACCGGGACAGGGTATTGGGCCTACGAGCAGTACTTC
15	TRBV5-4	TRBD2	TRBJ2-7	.	CASSGGGLAAYEQYF	TGTGCCAGCAGCGGGGGGGGACTAGCGGCCTACGAGCAGTACTTC
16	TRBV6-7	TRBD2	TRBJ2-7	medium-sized	CAITPRSERECDEQYF	TGTGCCATCACTCCCCGGTCGGAGCGGGAGTGCGACGAGCAGTACTTC
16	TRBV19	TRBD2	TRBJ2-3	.	CASSTWAGGPPDTQYF	TGTGCCAGTAGCACCTGGGCGGGAGGCCCCCCAGATACGCAGTATTTT
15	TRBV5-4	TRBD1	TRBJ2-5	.	CASSSHTGDQETQYF	TGTGCCAGCAGCTCACATACAGGGGACCAAGAGACCCAGTACTTC
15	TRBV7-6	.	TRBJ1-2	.	CASSLVTLSWGGYTF	TGTGCCAGCAGCTTAGTCACCCTAAGCTGGGGTGGCTACACCTTC
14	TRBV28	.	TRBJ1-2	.	CASSRTGPHYGYTF	TGTGCCAGCAGCCGAACCGGTCCTCACTATGGCTACACCTTC
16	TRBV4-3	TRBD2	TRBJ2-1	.	CASSQGTSGGYNEQFF	TGCGCCAGCAGCCAAGGGACTAGCGGAGGCTACAATGAGCAGTTCTTC
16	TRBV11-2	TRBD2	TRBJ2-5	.	CASSLVSSGSFETQYF	TGTGCCAGCAGCTTAGTTTCTAGCGGGAGTTTTGAGACCCAGTACTTC
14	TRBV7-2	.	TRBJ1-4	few	CASSLRGAREKLFF	TGTGCCAGCAGCTTAAGGGGGGCGAGAGAAAAACTGTTTTTT
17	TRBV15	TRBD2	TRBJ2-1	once	CATSRPGLAGEGNEQFF	TGTGCCACCAGCAGACCGGGACTAGCGGGAGAGGGGAATGAGCAGTTCTTC
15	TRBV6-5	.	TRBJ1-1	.	CASRETGRENTEAFF	TGTGCCAGCAGAGAAACCGGCCGGGAAAACACTGAAGCTTTCTTT
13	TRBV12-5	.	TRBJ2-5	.	CASGTTEQETQYF	TGTGCTAGTGGTACGACGGAACAAGAGACCCAGTACTTC
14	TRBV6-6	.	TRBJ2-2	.	CASSFSGNTGELFF	TGTGCCAGCAGTTTTAGCGGGAACACCGGGGAGCTGTTTTTT
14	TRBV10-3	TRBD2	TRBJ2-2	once	CAISLGLASGELFF	TGTGCCATCAGCCTCGGACTAGCCTCCGGGGAGCTGTTTTTT
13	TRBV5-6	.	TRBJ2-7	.	CASSLGFGSEQYF	TGTGCCAGCAGCTTGGGATTTGGCTCCGAGCAGTACTTC
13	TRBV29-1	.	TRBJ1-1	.	CSVAGQPNTEAFF	TGCAGCGTGGCGGGACAACCGAACACTGAAGCTTTCTTT
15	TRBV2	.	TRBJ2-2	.	CARTRDTSNTGELFF	TGTGCCAGGACCAGGGACACTTCGAACACCGGGGAGCTGTTTTTT
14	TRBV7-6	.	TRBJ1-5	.	CASSLMEGRGPQHF	TGTGCCAGCAGCTTAATGGAGGGCCGGGGGCCCCAGCATTTT
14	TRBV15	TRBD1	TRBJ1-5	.	CATSRDRGNQPQHF	TGTGCCACCAGCAGAGACAGGGGGAATCAGCCCCAGCATTTT
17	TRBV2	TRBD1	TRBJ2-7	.	CASSFLSDRDTAYEQYF	TGTGCCAGCAGTTTCCTTTCCGACAGGGATACGGCCTACGAGCAGTACTTC
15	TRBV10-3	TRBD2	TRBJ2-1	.	CAISEYAGGENEQFF	TGTGCCATCAGTGAATACGCGGGGGGGGAGAATGAGCAGTTCTTC
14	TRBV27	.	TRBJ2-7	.	CASSLDHLSYEQYF	TGTGCCAGCAGTTTAGACCACCTCTCCTACGAGCAGTACTTC
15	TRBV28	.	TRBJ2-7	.	CASSLDRRRSYEQYF	TGTGCCAGCAGTTTGGACCGTCGCCGCTCCTACGAGCAGTACTTC
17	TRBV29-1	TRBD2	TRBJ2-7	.	CSVEGGGQGGDVYEQYF	TGCAGCGTCGAGGGAGGTGGGCAGGGAGGGGACGTATACGAGCAGTACTTC
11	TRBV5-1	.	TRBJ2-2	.	CASTDTGELFF	TGCGCCAGCACCGACACCGGGGAGCTGTTTTTT
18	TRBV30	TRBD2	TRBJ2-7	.	CAWSHSGSASLTNYEQYF	TGTGCCTGGAGTCATAGCGGGAGCGCCTCTTTAACTAACTACGAGCAGTACTTC
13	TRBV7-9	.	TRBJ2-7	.	CASSWWRSYEQYF	TGTGCCAGCAGCTGGTGGCGGTCCTACGAGCAGTACTTC
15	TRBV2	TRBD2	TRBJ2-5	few	CASSVLVGGWETQYF	TGTGCCAGCAGTGTTTTGGTGGGAGGGTGGGAGACCCAGTACTTC
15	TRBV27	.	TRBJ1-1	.	CASRAPGNYHTEAFF	TGTGCCAGCAGGGCGCCGGGAAACTACCACACTGAAGCTTTCTTT
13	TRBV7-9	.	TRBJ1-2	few	CASSRGFNYGYTF	TGTGCCAGCAGCCGGGGGTTTAACTATGGCTACACCTTC
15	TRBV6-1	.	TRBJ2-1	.	CASSENLRTYNEQFF	TGTGCCAGCAGTGAGAATTTGAGAACCTACAATGAGCAGTTCTTC
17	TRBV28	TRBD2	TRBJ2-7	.	CASSLGLAGQKTYEQYF	TGTGCCAGCAGTTTAGGGCTAGCGGGACAAAAAACCTACGAGCAGTACTTC
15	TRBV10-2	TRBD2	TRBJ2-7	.	CASSHVAGAATEQYF	TGCGCCAGCAGCCACGTAGCGGGAGCCGCTACGGAGCAGTACTTC
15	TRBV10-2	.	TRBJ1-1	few	CASSETGLMNTEAFF	TGCGCCAGCAGTGAGACGGGGCTTATGAACACTGAAGCTTTCTTT
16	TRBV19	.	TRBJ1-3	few	CASSQTRSGLENTIYF	TGTGCCAGTAGTCAAACCCGCTCCGGGCTTGAAAACACCATATATTTT
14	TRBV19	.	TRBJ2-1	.	CASGDSSSYNEQFF	TGTGCCAGTGGAGACAGCAGCTCCTACAATGAGCAGTTCTTC
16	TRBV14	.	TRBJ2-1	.	CASSQDVGRGYNEQFF	TGTGCCAGCAGCCAAGATGTGGGACGCGGGTACAATGAGCAGTTCTTC
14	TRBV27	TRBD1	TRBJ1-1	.	CASSLTTGLAEAFF	TGTGCCAGCAGTTTAACGACAGGGCTCGCTGAAGCTTTCTTT
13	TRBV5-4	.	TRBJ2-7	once	CASSLGGGNEQYF	TGTGCCAGCAGCTTGGGGGGCGGTAACGAGCAGTACTTC
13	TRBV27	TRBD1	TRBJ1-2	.	CASSGDSYYGYTF	TGTGCCAGCAGTGGGGACAGCTACTATGGCTACACCTTC